What follows is one T cell receptor (beta chain) and its context. Its antigen is not identified. TCRdb reprocessed the PCR reads with MiXCR, giving one entry per CDR3 protein. The data hold 35,000 to 45,000 distinct CDR3 sequences, with around 33% observed a single time. Time point specified: late sampling 161 to 241 days after vaccination in a few convalescent patients. These data come from a study of vaccination and CD4 T cells after COVID-19. At the level of the study: Sampling after COVID took place at a median of 101 days (range 35 to 161) following diagnosis.

The study, taken as a whole, reports: Vaccine-specific clones numbering 304 of 307 showed spike mono-reactivity in convalescent patients.

Trimming took off 3 bases at V and 3 bases at J, with 12 bases between the two ends. The CDR3 runs to 14 residues. Looked up from germline, CDR1 is LNHDA and CDR2 is SQIVND (reference sequence). This material consisted of CD4+ T cells from blood, taken about 7 months after SARS-CoV-2 vaccination. The rearrangement links TRBV19 to TRBJ2-7, with a tentative D call TRBD1 (6 bases). This sequence was found in a human donor who had recovered from COVID-19. The CDR3 region is CASSMGTTYYEQYF. The CDR3 DNA reads as TGTGCCAGTAGTATGGGGACAACGTACTACGAGCAGTACTTC.